This T cell receptor beta chain was obtained from a study of CD8 T cells in Susac syndrome. This clonotype has a single count. The CDR3 loop spans 14 amino acids. In germline, CDR1 is MNHEY, CDR2 SMNVEV (reference sequence). V lost 6 bases to trimming and J lost 1 base; unmatched junction nucleotides: 2. Random hexamers were used to reverse transcribe the RNA input (roughly 0.5 to 1 ug). MiXCR, applied by TCRdb to the immunoSEQ multiplex PCR reads, yields one record per CDR3 protein. The repertoire holds 200,000 to 250,000 distinct CDR3 sequences, with about 94% as singletons. The sample comprised CD8+ T cells from PBMCs. The TCR sequence derives from a human donor with multiple sclerosis. The chain recombines TRBV27 with TRBJ1-5, with TRBD1 identical over 8 bases. DNA for the CDR3: TGTGCCAGCAGGGGACAGGTCAGCAATCAGCCCCAGCATTTT. It is translated as CASRGQVSNQPQHF.